A selection of T cell receptor beta chains follows, all from one sample in a study of T-cell reconstitution after alpha-beta-depleted transplantation in children. TCRdb re-called the PCR reads through MiXCR, storing one row per CDR3 protein. The sample has about 300,000 distinct CDR3 sequences, 7.5% to 9% seen once; the top ten hold about 9.1%. This sample comprised peripheral blood, obtained 360 days after TCRalphabeta/CD19-depleted stem cell transplant. These TCRs come from a female patient aged 2-15 years who had a stem cell transplant for Fanconi anemia, so the T cells may come from the graft donor. Each CDR3 is given with its conserved first and last residue. D genes are given only for firm matches. The size of a clone is reported for some rows only, either as once, few or many, or as a class for expanded clones.

v_call	clone_size	j_call	d_call	cdr3_aa	cdr3_nt
TRBV9	many	TRBJ1-2	TRBD1	CASSVAWTGGRYGYTF	TGTGCCAGCAGCGTAGCTTGGACAGGGGGTCGGTATGGCTACACCTTC
TRBV6-5	many	TRBJ1-2	.	CASSYRGMGQEFGYTF	TGTGCCAGCAGTTATAGGGGGATGGGGCAGGAATTTGGCTACACCTTC
TRBV5-1	few	TRBJ2-5	TRBD1	CASSFRTGKFETQYF	TGCGCCAGCAGCTTCCGGACAGGGAAATTTGAGACCCAGTACTTC
TRBV12-3/TRBV12-4	many	TRBJ2-3	.	CASSLLTPSTDTQYF	TGTGCCAGCAGTCTCCTCACTCCTAGCACAGATACGCAGTATTTT
TRBV6-5	few	TRBJ1-2	.	CASSYLRPNNYGYTF	TGTGCCAGCAGTTATTTGAGACCGAACAACTATGGCTACACCTTC
TRBV2	.	TRBJ2-7	TRBD2	CASAYGLAGEGEQYF	TGTGCCAGCGCCTATGGACTAGCGGGAGAAGGCGAGCAGTACTTC
TRBV6-2/TRBV6-3	many	TRBJ1-5	.	CASSYSSYRQPQHF	TGTGCCAGCAGTTACTCGTCCTACCGTCAGCCCCAGCATTTT
TRBV29-1	many	TRBJ2-7	.	CSVVGFQSYEQYF	TGCAGCGTTGTGGGGTTCCAGTCCTACGAGCAGTACTTC
TRBV11-1	few	TRBJ1-2	TRBD1	CASSSGGTGITLTRSGYTF	TGTGCCAGCAGCTCGGGCGGGACAGGTATTACACTAACAAGATCTGGCTACACCTTC
TRBV11-2	many	TRBJ2-4	TRBD1	CASSHQDRGHIQYF	TGTGCCAGCAGTCATCAGGACAGGGGACACATTCAGTACTTC
TRBV5-1	many	TRBJ1-1	.	CASSLGGNTEAFF	TGCGCCAGCAGCTTGGGGGGGAACACTGAAGCTTTCTTT
TRBV24-1	many	TRBJ2-1	TRBD2	CATSDSRAGPINEQFF	TGTGCCACCAGTGATTCCCGAGCGGGGCCTATCAATGAGCAGTTCTTC
TRBV20-1	many	TRBJ2-5	.	CSAYGGGETQYF	TGCAGTGCTTACGGGGGAGGAGAGACCCAGTACTTC
TRBV6-5	many	TRBJ2-2	.	CASSYGVNTGELFF	TGTGCCAGCAGTTATGGGGTGAACACCGGGGAGCTGTTTTTT
TRBV6-5	many	TRBJ1-6	TRBD1	CASSYSRGWTGEGNSPLHF	TGTGCCAGCAGTTACTCCCGAGGATGGACAGGGGAGGGGAATTCACCCCTCCACTTT
TRBV6-5	few	TRBJ1-1	.	CASSYYPQMNTEAFF	TGTGCCAGCAGTTACTATCCGCAGATGAACACTGAAGCTTTCTTT
TRBV7-6	few	TRBJ2-3	.	CASSLELSGFNTDTQYF	TGTGCCAGCAGCTTAGAGCTGTCAGGGTTTAACACAGATACGCAGTATTTT
TRBV29-1	many	TRBJ2-2	.	CSVVSGTGELFF	TGCAGCGTTGTTTCCGGGACCGGGGAGCTGTTTTTT
TRBV12-3/TRBV12-4	many	TRBJ1-5	.	CASSLAPDQPQHF	TGTGCCAGCAGTTTAGCGCCGGATCAGCCCCAGCATTTT
TRBV6-2/TRBV6-3	few	TRBJ2-1	.	CASSYPSDEQFF	TGTGCCAGCAGTTACCCCAGCGATGAGCAGTTCTTC
TRBV3-1	many	TRBJ2-1	TRBD2	CASSQSVGTSSYNEQFF	TGTGCCAGCAGCCAATCAGTTGGGACTAGCTCCTACAATGAGCAGTTCTTC
TRBV20-1	few	TRBJ1-6	TRBD1	CSAVKPGQDNSPLHF	TGCAGTGCCGTGAAACCGGGACAGGATAATTCACCCCTCCACTTT
TRBV6-5	many	TRBJ2-7	TRBD2	CASSHVSGGYSYEQYF	TGTGCCAGCAGCCACGTCAGCGGGGGATACTCCTACGAGCAGTACTTC
TRBV15	few	TRBJ1-1	.	CATSRDLNRDTEAFF	TGTGCCACCAGCAGAGATCTTAATAGGGACACTGAAGCTTTCTTT
TRBV11-2	few	TRBJ2-5	TRBD2	CASSLGTSGGARQETQYF	TGTGCCAGCAGCTTGGGGACTAGCGGGGGGGCGCGGCAAGAGACCCAGTACTTC
TRBV4-2	many	TRBJ2-7	TRBD2	CASSQEGLAGGFNEQYF	TGTGCCAGCAGCCAAGAGGGACTAGCGGGGGGATTCAACGAGCAGTACTTC
TRBV7-8	many	TRBJ2-1	TRBD2	CASSPWTSSGSYNEQFF	TGTGCCAGCAGCCCATGGACTAGCTCCGGCTCCTACAATGAGCAGTTCTTC
TRBV13	.	TRBJ1-2	TRBD1	CASSYRQGAYGYTF	TGTGCCAGCAGCTATCGACAGGGGGCCTATGGCTACACCTTC
TRBV7-9	many	TRBJ1-4	TRBD1	CASSKSQGAKLFF	TGTGCCAGCAGCAAAAGTCAGGGGGCTAAACTGTTTTTT
TRBV29-1	many	TRBJ1-2	TRBD1	CSVEGTGNGYTF	TGCAGCGTTGAGGGGACAGGGAATGGCTACACCTTC
TRBV12-3/TRBV12-4	many	TRBJ1-4	.	CASTMDVRKLFF	TGTGCCAGCACCATGGACGTTAGAAAACTGTTTTTT
TRBV15	many	TRBJ2-7	.	CATSRARSGYEQYF	TGTGCCACCAGCAGAGCCCGTAGTGGGTACGAGCAGTACTTC
TRBV2	.	TRBJ2-5	.	CASSVYVTRDAQYF	TGTGCCAGCAGTGTTTATGTGACAAGAGACGCCCAGTACTTC
TRBV5-1	.	TRBJ2-1	.	CASRLRGFQPGEQFF	TGCGCCAGCAGATTGAGGGGATTCCAACCAGGTGAGCAGTTCTTC
TRBV20-1	many	TRBJ2-3	.	CSARGRADTQYF	TGCAGTGCTAGAGGCAGGGCAGATACGCAGTATTTT
TRBV6-4	.	TRBJ2-1	.	CASSDRSFNEQFF	TGTGCCAGCAGTGATAGGAGTTTCAATGAGCAGTTCTTC
TRBV9	many	TRBJ2-3	TRBD2	CASSARLATDTQYF	TGTGCCAGCAGCGCGAGACTAGCGACAGATACGCAGTATTTT
TRBV20-1	many	TRBJ1-2	.	CSARARHYGYTF	TGCAGTGCTAGAGCCCGACACTATGGCTACACCTTC
TRBV28	few	TRBJ2-3	TRBD1	CASTAFGTGLGTDTQYF	TGTGCCAGCACCGCCTTCGGGACAGGGCTAGGTACAGATACGCAGTATTTT
TRBV6-1	.	TRBJ1-1	TRBD1	CANSGPGGTEAFF	TGTGCCAACAGTGGACCAGGGGGCACTGAAGCTTTCTTT
TRBV27	many	TRBJ2-7	.	CASSLSWLALGEQYF	TGTGCCAGCAGTTTATCTTGGCTAGCGTTGGGCGAGCAGTACTTC
TRBV5-1	many	TRBJ2-2	.	CASSLGVNRNTGELFF	TGCGCCAGCAGCTTGGGAGTTAATCGGAACACCGGGGAGCTGTTTTTT
TRBV15	many	TRBJ2-7	.	CATSREGGSYEQYF	TGTGCCACCAGCAGAGAAGGGGGCTCCTACGAGCAGTACTTC
TRBV30	.	TRBJ2-5	.	CAWGGQEETQYF	TGTGCCTGGGGGGGACAAGAAGAGACCCAGTACTTC
TRBV6-5	few	TRBJ2-7	TRBD2	CASSYNGGAIGAYEQYF	TGTGCCAGCAGTTACAACGGGGGGGCAATTGGGGCCTACGAGCAGTACTTC
TRBV7-9	few	TRBJ1-2	.	CASLSGIDGYTF	TGTGCCAGCCTTTCGGGGATCGACGGCTACACCTTC